Listed here are 13 T cell receptor beta chains from one sample, sequenced in a study of cytomegalovirus exposure and HLA in healthy donors. Profiled with immunoSEQ multiplex PCR; TCRdb holds only in-frame clones, not every one. Of about 180,000 clones listed, 85% were seen once; the top ten hold more than 15%. The sample taken for sequencing was PBMCs. These TCRs come from a man aged 18 to 30 in good health and CMV-seropositive.

The gene calls are TRBV28 and TRBJ2-7; 8 nucleotides line up with TRBD1. CDR1 is MDHEN and CDR2 is SYDVKM in the germline V gene. This CDR3 has 17 amino acids. The V segment lost 4 bases and the J segment 0 bases; nucleotides outside the gene matches: 11. In DNA form, the CDR3 reads TGTGCCAGCAGTTCCACCGGGACAGGTATTACCTCCTACGAGCAGTACTTC. Protein product: CASSSTGTGITSYEQYF.

This clone was picked up a small number of times. Other nucleotide sequences in the sample specify the same CDR3. The chain employs TRBV5-1 and TRBJ1-5; a possible D gene is TRBD1 (6 bases). CDR1 and CDR2 from the germline V gene are SGHRS and YFSETQ. The CDR3 contains 15 residues. The V end was cut by 2 bases, the J end by 0 bases, with 9 bases between. The CDR3 coding sequence is TGCGCCAGCAGCTTTTCAGGGGATAGCAATCAGCCCCAGCATTTT. Translated: CASSFSGDSNQPQHF.

Comments on this clone: Sequence at one end of the junction differs from germline and may be a read error. The chain joins TRBV2 to TRBJ1-2, with D perhaps matching TRBD1 (6 bases). Germline loops: CDR1 SNHLY, CDR2 FYNNEI. The CDR3 has 15 amino acids. CDR3 in amino acids: CASTDPRGGARDPFF. The CDR3 nucleotides read TGTGCCAGCACCGATCCCCGGGGGGGGGCCCGGGACCCTTTTTTC.

V usage is TRBV2 and J usage is TRBJ2-1; no reliable D call. CDR3 size: 13 residues. Germline CDR1 is SNHLY and CDR2 is FYNNEI. Between the trimmed V and J ends, which lost 0 bases and 8 bases, there was a span of 8 bases. The CDR3 loop reads CASSEARLDEQFF. CDR3 sequence (DNA): TGTGCCAGCAGTGAAGCGCGCCTCGATGAGCAGTTCTTC.

This chain connects TRBV5-8 to TRBJ1-2; TRBD1 agrees at 7 bases. CDR3 length: 15 residues. With 4 bases clipped from V and 2 bases from J, the junction kept 8 bases outside the gene matches. Looked up from germline, CDR1 is SGHTS and CDR2 is YDEGEE. Written as DNA, the CDR3 is TGTGCCAGCAGCCCTTGGGTGGGACAGAACTATGGCTACACCTTC. Translated: CASSPWVGQNYGYTF.

This clone was seen more than once but under ten times. This chain uses TRBV5-1 with TRBJ1-2; TRBD1 matches 9 bases. Trimming cost V 0 bases and J 5 bases; bases outside gene matches: 2. CDR1 and CDR2 (germline): SGHRS, YFSETQ. The CDR3 runs 14 residues. Here the CDR3 DNA reads TGCGCCAGCAGCTTGGGAGACAGGGGGTATGGCTACACCTTC. This codes for CASSLGDRGYGYTF.

This chain connects TRBV11-2 to TRBJ2-2, with 8 nucleotides matching TRBD1. Germline V lookup: CDR1 SGHAT, CDR2 FQNNGV. The V segment lost 5 bases and the J segment 5 bases; nucleotides outside the gene matches: 13. The CDR3 length is 17 residues. In DNA, the CDR3 is TGTGCCAGCAGCCTCCCTTCGGACAGGGCGTTAACCGGGGAGCTGTTTTTT. Translation gives CASSLPSDRALTGELFF.

The chain has TRBV2 and TRBJ1-6; D unclear. This CDR3 region has 17 residues. The V end was cut by 2 bases, the J end by 7 bases, with 18 bases between. From germline, CDR1 is SNHLY and CDR2 FYNNEI. The CDR3 bases are TGTGCCAGCAGTGAATGGTCCGGGTCATCCCCCAATTCACCCCTCCACTTT. This sequence encodes CASSEWSGSSPNSPLHF.

The chain links TRBV7-6 to TRBJ2-7; D unresolved. CDR1 is SGHVS, CDR2 FNYEAQ, per germline. With 5 bases removed from V and 6 bases from J, the gap between germline ends came to 14 bases. This CDR3 is 13 amino acids long. DNA of the CDR3: TGTGCCAGCAGCCCCCTGGTAGCAACCGAGCAGTACTTC. This codes for CASSPLVATEQYF.

V and J are TRBV9 and TRBJ2-2; D may be TRBD2 (7 bases). V was shortened by 4 bases and J by 5 bases, with 15 bases between the two germline ends. This CDR3 region has 15 residues. Germline lookup yields CDR1 SGDLS and CDR2 YYNGEE. The CDR3 sequence: CASSLGGGLTGELFF. CDR3 DNA sequence: TGTGCCAGCAGCTTAGGGGGGGGGCTTACCGGGGAGCTGTTTTTT.

The chain uses TRBV11-2 and TRBJ2-7, with 11 bases lining up with TRBD2. This CDR3 spans 14 amino acids. Trimming cost V 5 bases and J 2 bases; bases outside gene matches: 2. CDR1 is SGHAT and CDR2 is FQNNGV in the germline V gene. The CDR3 coding sequence is TGTGCCAGCAGCCAACTAGCGGGGGCCTACGAGCAGTACTTC. Translation: CASSQLAGAYEQYF.

The chain combines TRBV6-6 with TRBJ1-1; 9 positions match TRBD1. The germline V gene has CDR1 MNHNY and CDR2 SVGAGI (reference sequence). The J segment lost 1 base and the V segment lost 5 bases, leaving 5 bases of the junction unmatched. The length of the CDR3 is 15 residues. This CDR3 is CASSDEQGANTEAFF. In DNA form, the CDR3 reads TGTGCCAGCAGTGACGAACAGGGGGCGAACACTGAAGCTTTCTTT.

The chain employs TRBV5-6 and TRBJ1-4; D not resolved. Germline CDR1 is SGHDT and CDR2 is YYEEEE. This CDR3 has 12 amino acids. Trimming removed 2 bases at V and 11 bases at J, with 10 bases between. The CDR3 DNA is TGTGCCAGCAGCTTAATCAGCGGGAAACTGTTTTTT. This sequence encodes CASSLISGKLFF. Complete variable domain (other parts from reference TRBV5-6 and TRBJ1-4): DAGVTQSPTHLIKTRGQQVTLRCSPKSGHDTVSWYQQALGQGPQFIFQYYEEEERQRGNFPDRFSGHQFPNYSSELNVNALLLGDSALYLCASSLISGKLFFGSGTQLSVL.